A selection of T cell receptor beta chains follows, all from one sample in a study of shared clonotypes between healthy human individuals. The method was immunoSEQ multiplex PCR; TCRdb's version includes in-frame clones alone and lacks a portion of them. The repertoire holds around 1,000,000 clones, approximately 80% seen once, with 0.85% to 1% in the top ten. The sequencing input was memory CD4+ T cells from PBMCs. These receptors were collected from a man aged 18 to 30 in good health. Some clones in this sample may be carry-over from other donors' samples. Each CDR3 is given with its conserved first and last residue. Fields, in order: clone size, J gene, V gene, D gene, CDR3 protein, CDR3 DNA. D genes are given only for firm matches. Size is stated for part of the rows, as once, few or many counts, or as a class when the clone is expanded.

clone_size: once
j_call: TRBJ2-2
v_call: TRBV7-9
d_call: NA
cdr3_aa: CASSLLPGLDTGELFF
cdr3_nt: TGTGCCAGCAGCTTACTCCCAGGGTTAGACACCGGGGAGCTGTTTTTT

clone_size: NA
j_call: TRBJ2-5
v_call: TRBV14
d_call: TRBD2
cdr3_aa: CASSRRGIETQYF
cdr3_nt: TGTGCCAGCAGCCGGCGGGGGATTGAGACCCAGTACTTC

clone_size: NA
j_call: TRBJ2-1
v_call: TRBV27
d_call: NA
cdr3_aa: CASSYGGKSNEQFF
cdr3_nt: TGTGCCAGCAGTTATGGGGGGAAGAGCAATGAGCAGTTCTTC

clone_size: NA
j_call: TRBJ1-1
v_call: TRBV9
d_call: NA
cdr3_aa: CASSVGRETNTEAFF
cdr3_nt: TGTGCCAGCAGCGTAGGCCGGGAGACGAACACTGAAGCTTTCTTT

clone_size: NA
j_call: TRBJ1-1
v_call: TRBV28
d_call: NA
cdr3_aa: CASSLLRPNTEAFF
cdr3_nt: TGTGCCAGCAGTCTTCTAAGACCGAACACTGAAGCTTTCTTT

clone_size: NA
j_call: TRBJ1-1
v_call: TRBV7-3
d_call: TRBD1
cdr3_aa: CASSLYPGGNTEAFF
cdr3_nt: TGTGCCAGCAGCTTATATCCAGGGGGGAACACTGAAGCTTTCTTT

clone_size: NA
j_call: TRBJ2-7
v_call: TRBV2
d_call: TRBD1
cdr3_aa: CASRGQLAYEQYF
cdr3_nt: TGTGCCAGCAGGGGACAGTTGGCCTACGAGCAGTACTTC

clone_size: NA
j_call: TRBJ2-5
v_call: TRBV7-3
d_call: NA
cdr3_aa: CASSLRFGGQETQYF
cdr3_nt: TGTGCCAGCAGCTTAAGATTCGGCGGACAAGAGACCCAGTACTTC

clone_size: NA
j_call: TRBJ2-3
v_call: TRBV13
d_call: TRBD1
cdr3_aa: CASSTRTGVTDTQYF
cdr3_nt: TGTGCCAGCAGCACCCGGACAGGGGTCACAGATACGCAGTATTTT

clone_size: NA
j_call: TRBJ1-1
v_call: TRBV14
d_call: NA
cdr3_aa: CASSQQSRVATEAFF
cdr3_nt: TGTGCCAGCAGCCAGCAGTCACGGGTGGCCACTGAAGCTTTCTTT

clone_size: NA
j_call: TRBJ2-1
v_call: TRBV5-1
d_call: NA
cdr3_aa: CASSAGPGGPSSSYNEQFF
cdr3_nt: TGCGCCAGCAGCGCCGGCCCCGGGGGACCCTCGAGCTCCTACAATGAGCAGTTCTTC

clone_size: NA
j_call: TRBJ2-2
v_call: TRBV5-1
d_call: TRBD2
cdr3_aa: CASSSKAGGTGELFF
cdr3_nt: TGCGCCAGCAGTAGCAAGGCGGGGGGCACCGGGGAGCTGTTTTTT

clone_size: NA
j_call: TRBJ2-3
v_call: TRBV2
d_call: NA
cdr3_aa: CASKLGVSTDTQYF
cdr3_nt: TGTGCCAGCAAACTAGGGGTCTCCACAGATACGCAGTATTTT

clone_size: NA
j_call: TRBJ1-3
v_call: TRBV9
d_call: NA
cdr3_aa: CASSSPPGNTIYF
cdr3_nt: TGTGCCAGCAGCTCACCCCCTGGCAACACCATATATTTT

clone_size: once
j_call: TRBJ1-1
v_call: TRBV19
d_call: NA
cdr3_aa: CASSGVSGTEAFF
cdr3_nt: TGTGCCAGTAGTGGGGTGAGTGGGACTGAAGCTTTCTTT

clone_size: NA
j_call: TRBJ2-3
v_call: TRBV11-2
d_call: NA
cdr3_aa: CASSLDPRSDTQYF
cdr3_nt: TGTGCCAGCAGCTTAGATCCCAGGTCGGATACGCAGTATTTT

clone_size: NA
j_call: TRBJ2-7
v_call: TRBV9
d_call: NA
cdr3_aa: CASSVSPSYEQYF
cdr3_nt: TGTGCCAGCAGCGTATCGCCCTCCTACGAGCAGTACTTC

clone_size: NA
j_call: TRBJ1-4
v_call: TRBV19
d_call: NA
cdr3_aa: CASSIGQGSGKLFF
cdr3_nt: TGTGCCAGTAGTATTGGCCAGGGCTCAGGGAAACTGTTTTTT

clone_size: NA
j_call: TRBJ2-4
v_call: TRBV14
d_call: NA
cdr3_aa: CASSRRGRGNIQYF
cdr3_nt: TGTGCCAGCAGCCGGAGGGGGCGAGGAAACATTCAGTACTTC

clone_size: NA
j_call: TRBJ2-1
v_call: TRBV7-2
d_call: TRBD2
cdr3_aa: CASSLAGNYNEQFF
cdr3_nt: TGTGCCAGCAGCCTAGCGGGAAATTACAATGAGCAGTTCTTC

clone_size: few
j_call: TRBJ1-2
v_call: TRBV5-8
d_call: NA
cdr3_aa: CASSLRIGGVGYTF
cdr3_nt: TGTGCCAGCAGCTTGCGCATCGGCGGAGTGGGCTACACCTTC

clone_size: NA
j_call: TRBJ2-1
v_call: TRBV11-2
d_call: NA
cdr3_aa: CASSLDGPSQPKPYNEQFF
cdr3_nt: TGTGCCAGCAGCTTAGATGGTCCGTCCCAGCCAAAGCCCTACAATGAGCAGTTCTTC

clone_size: NA
j_call: TRBJ1-5
v_call: TRBV7-2
d_call: TRBD1
cdr3_aa: CASSRDRNQPQHF
cdr3_nt: TGTGCCAGCAGCCGGGACAGAAATCAGCCTCAGCATTTT

clone_size: many
j_call: TRBJ2-4
v_call: TRBV28
d_call: TRBD2
cdr3_aa: CASSPLGLALGRNIQYF
cdr3_nt: TGTGCCAGCAGCCCCCTAGGACTAGCTTTGGGGAGGAACATTCAGTACTTC

clone_size: few
j_call: TRBJ1-1
v_call: TRBV29-1
d_call: NA
cdr3_aa: CSAKNTEAFF
cdr3_nt: TGCAGCGCAAAAAACACTGAAGCTTTCTTT

clone_size: NA
j_call: TRBJ1-1
v_call: TRBV7-8
d_call: NA
cdr3_aa: CASSLAGGRSEAFF
cdr3_nt: TGTGCCAGCAGCTTAGCGGGGGGTCGGTCTGAAGCTTTCTTT

clone_size: NA
j_call: TRBJ2-2
v_call: TRBV11-3
d_call: NA
cdr3_aa: CASSLGQGTGELFF
cdr3_nt: TGTGCCAGCAGCTTAGGTCAGGGAACCGGGGAGCTGTTTTTT

clone_size: once
j_call: TRBJ2-3
v_call: TRBV27
d_call: NA
cdr3_aa: CASSLRRSSTDTQYF
cdr3_nt: TGTGCCAGCAGTTTAAGAAGGTCCAGCACAGATACGCAGTATTTT

clone_size: NA
j_call: TRBJ1-2
v_call: TRBV7-3
d_call: TRBD1
cdr3_aa: CASSLPGGYGYTF
cdr3_nt: TGTGCCAGCAGCTTACCAGGGGGTTATGGCTACACCTTC

clone_size: NA
j_call: TRBJ2-1
v_call: TRBV7-3
d_call: NA
cdr3_aa: CASSERAGSYNEQFF
cdr3_nt: TGTGCCAGCAGCGAAAGAGCGGGCTCCTACAATGAGCAGTTCTTC

clone_size: NA
j_call: TRBJ2-7
v_call: TRBV19
d_call: TRBD2
cdr3_aa: CASSLAGAYEQYF
cdr3_nt: TGTGCCAGTTCGCTAGCGGGGGCCTACGAGCAGTACTTC

clone_size: NA
j_call: TRBJ2-2
v_call: TRBV6-1
d_call: NA
cdr3_aa: CASMRSLAGELFF
cdr3_nt: TGTGCCAGCATGCGGTCGTTGGCCGGGGAGCTGTTTTTT

clone_size: NA
j_call: TRBJ2-3
v_call: TRBV18
d_call: NA
cdr3_aa: CASSPRGARDTQYF
cdr3_nt: TGTGCCAGCTCACCACGGGGGGCCCGAGATACGCAGTATTTT

clone_size: NA
j_call: TRBJ2-7
v_call: TRBV19
d_call: NA
cdr3_aa: CASGVRELGQQYF
cdr3_nt: TGTGCCAGTGGGGTCCGGGAACTAGGGCAGCAGTACTTC

clone_size: NA
j_call: TRBJ2-7
v_call: TRBV5-1
d_call: NA
cdr3_aa: CASSFGGKGSSYEQYF
cdr3_nt: TGCGCCAGCAGCTTCGGAGGGAAGGGGTCCTCCTACGAGCAGTACTTC

clone_size: NA
j_call: TRBJ1-1
v_call: TRBV4-1
d_call: TRBD1
cdr3_aa: CASSQGGQASPSGAFF
cdr3_nt: TGCGCCAGCAGCCAAGGCGGACAGGCGTCACCAAGCGGAGCTTTCTTT

clone_size: NA
j_call: TRBJ1-4
v_call: TRBV5-1
d_call: NA
cdr3_aa: CASSPRLGGGEKLFF
cdr3_nt: TGCGCCAGCAGCCCACGCCTTGGGGGGGGAGAAAAACTGTTTTTT

clone_size: NA
j_call: TRBJ2-7
v_call: TRBV7-2
d_call: NA
cdr3_aa: CASSLTYEQYF
cdr3_nt: TGTGCCAGCAGCCTTACCTACGAGCAGTACTTC

clone_size: NA
j_call: TRBJ2-3
v_call: TRBV10-1
d_call: NA
cdr3_aa: CASSESIGGGVGDTQYF
cdr3_nt: TGCGCCAGCAGTGAGTCGATTGGCGGCGGCGTTGGAGATACGCAGTATTTT

clone_size: NA
j_call: TRBJ2-7
v_call: TRBV9
d_call: NA
cdr3_aa: CASSPLGYRYEQYF
cdr3_nt: TGTGCCAGCAGCCCCTTGGGCTACAGATACGAGCAGTACTTC